Listed below are T cell receptor beta chains from one sample, sequenced in a study of T cell repertoires in cytomegalovirus infection. TCRdb used MiXCR to reprocess the reads, holding one entry per CDR3 protein. The data hold hundreds of thousands of distinct CDR3 sequences, with roughly a tenth observed a single time. Source material: PBMCs. The receptors stem from a human donor in good health (CMV status not recorded). Some clones in this sample may be carry-over from other donors' samples. Both conserved end residues are part of each CDR3. D genes are given only for firm matches. Clone size is not always given. Where it is, it says once, few, many or a class for expanded clones.

>15|many|TRBV7-3|TRBJ2-1|TRBD2
CASSMSGGALGEQFF
TGTGCCAGCAGCATGAGCGGGGGGGCCTTAGGTGAGCAGTTCTTC
>15|many|TRBV28|TRBJ1-5|-
CASSLSGGGNQPQHF
TGTGCCAGCAGTTTATCTGGCGGAGGCAATCAGCCCCAGCATTTT
>12|many|TRBV20-1|TRBJ2-7|-
CSASLGLDEQYF
TGCAGTGCTAGTCTGGGACTTGATGAGCAGTACTTC
>13|many|TRBV7-6|TRBJ2-5|TRBD2
CASSDGLAETQYF
TGTGCCAGCAGCGACGGACTAGCCGAGACCCAGTACTTC
>14|few|TRBV19|TRBJ2-5|-
CASRGAAGQETQYF
TGTGCCAGTAGGGGTGCGGCAGGGCAAGAGACCCAGTACTTC
>16|many|TRBV5-4|TRBJ2-2|-
CASSSQGSAVTGELFF
TGTGCCAGCAGCTCCCAGGGCTCCGCGGTCACCGGGGAGCTGTTTTTT
>14|few|TRBV27|TRBJ2-3|-
CASSPGGWADTQYF
TGTGCCAGCAGTCCCGGAGGTTGGGCGGATACGCAGTATTTT
>14|-|TRBV6-5|TRBJ1-1|-
CASITRGKDTEAFF
TGTGCCAGCATCACTAGGGGGAAGGACACTGAAGCTTTCTTT
>16|many|TRBV7-8|TRBJ2-6|TRBD1
CATRDREASGANVLTF
TGTGCCACCCGGGACAGGGAAGCTTCTGGGGCCAACGTCCTGACTTTC
>11|many|TRBV10-3|TRBJ2-3|-
CAIESGDTQYF
TGTGCCATAGAATCGGGAGATACGCAGTATTTT
>12|many|TRBV6-5|TRBJ1-1|TRBD1
CASRGQGAEAFF
TGTGCCAGCAGGGGACAGGGGGCTGAAGCTTTCTTT
>14|many|TRBV10-3|TRBJ2-2|-
CASAGTRNTGELFF
TGTGCCAGCGCCGGGACACGGAACACCGGGGAGCTGTTTTTT
>13|many|TRBV20-1|TRBJ1-5|-
CSARDSPNQPQHF
TGCAGTGCTAGAGATTCTCCGAATCAGCCCCAGCATTTT
>14|many|TRBV23-1|TRBJ1-1|-
CASRAGGMNTEAFF
TGCGCCAGCAGGGCCGGGGGCATGAACACTGAAGCTTTCTTT
>17|many|TRBV7-9|TRBJ2-5|-
CASSFYPFRHGQETQYF
TGTGCCAGCAGCTTCTACCCTTTTCGACATGGCCAAGAGACCCAGTACTTC
>16|many|TRBV28|TRBJ2-3|-
CASKQAGLGGTDTQYF
TGTGCCAGCAAACAAGCGGGTTTGGGTGGCACAGATACGCAGTATTTT
>15|once|TRBV2|TRBJ1-5|-
CATSRGGSSNQPQHF
TGTGCCACTAGCCGGGGGGGTAGCAGCAATCAGCCCCAGCATTTT
>20|-|TRBV2|TRBJ2-2|TRBD2
CAILRHLGLAGVPSTGELFF
TGTGCCATCCTTCGTCATTTAGGACTAGCGGGGGTCCCGAGCACCGGGGAGCTGTTTTTT
>14|-|TRBV19|TRBJ1-1|TRBD1
CASSLSDRDTEAFF
TGTGCCAGTAGTCTGTCCGACAGGGACACTGAAGCTTTCTTT
>13|few|TRBV29-1|TRBJ1-1|-
CSAWGLLHTEAFF
TGCAGCGCATGGGGGCTCCTGCACACTGAAGCTTTCTTT
>17|many|TRBV6-5|TRBJ2-6|-
CASSYSGTPSGANVLTF
TGTGCCAGCAGTTACTCTGGGACGCCCTCTGGGGCCAACGTCCTGACTTTC
>12|many|TRBV28|TRBJ2-3|-
CASSHSGGTQYF
TGTGCCAGCAGCCATTCCGGGGGTACGCAGTATTTT
>18|many|TRBV28|TRBJ2-1|-
CASSVSLPGVQPYNEQFF
TGTGCCAGCAGTGTATCACTCCCCGGAGTCCAACCTTACAATGAGCAGTTCTTC
>15|many|TRBV28|TRBJ2-6|-
CASSSNRAGANVLTF
TGTGCCAGCAGTTCGAACAGGGCAGGGGCCAACGTCCTGACTTTC
>14|few|TRBV18|TRBJ2-1|-
CASSPGTVYNEQFF
TGTGCCAGCTCACCAGGGACGGTCTACAATGAGCAGTTCTTC
>16|-|TRBV14|TRBJ1-3|-
CASSQDSLISGNTIYF
TGTGCCAGCAGCCAAGACTCCCTGATCTCTGGAAACACCATATATTTT
>16|few|TRBV20-1|TRBJ2-3|-
CSASWGRVGSTDTQYF
TGCAGTGCTAGTTGGGGCAGGGTAGGGAGCACAGATACGCAGTATTTT
>14|many|TRBV2|TRBJ2-1|TRBD1
CASKGTGSYNEQFF
TGTGCCAGCAAAGGGACAGGGTCCTACAATGAGCAGTTCTTC
>15|many|TRBV20-1|TRBJ1-2|-
CSARVGSGGANGYTF
TGCAGTGCTAGAGTGGGCTCCGGGGGTGCAAATGGCTACACCTTC